These 22 T cell receptor beta chains share one sample of origin, sequenced in a study of identical twins listed by TCRdb under 2016. The protocol used for the library was 5' RACE. Sequenced on an Illumina HiSeq 2000. Through fastp at Q25 and MiXCR, TCRdb rebuilt clones from the public reads, retaining in-frame beta chains. One record per CDR3 amino acid sequence lists the most common genes and DNA. Across this sample there are approximately 250,000 distinct CDR3 sequences, with under 8.5% seen only once. The top ten clones comprise about 14% of the sample. These data were likewise used in another study, on T cells expressing NK-cell markers.

Sequencing was done on a sample of CD8+ T cells sorted from blood. These receptor sequences come from a woman in her late teens or twenties in good health.

This clonotype has just a few counts. The chain couples TRBV7-9 to TRBJ1-2; weak D call: TRBD1 (5 bases). Between the trimmed V and J ends, which lost 5 bases and 8 bases, there was a span of 12 bases. This CDR3 is built from 12 residues. Germline V gives CDR1 SEHNR, CDR2 FQNEAQ (reference sequence). CDR3 residues: CASSLGQNGYTF. The DNA of the CDR3 is TGTGCCAGCAGCCTTGGACAAAACGGCTACACCTTC.

There are many counts of this clonotype. The chain is built from TRBV28 and TRBJ2-7; 7 nucleotides agree with TRBD1. This CDR3 is 12 amino acids long. The germline gives CDR1 MDHEN, CDR2 SYDVKM. Losses at the gene ends were 8 bases for V and 4 bases for J; bases not matched to a gene: 5. DNA for the CDR3: TGTGCCAGCCGGGACAGCTTTTACGAGCAGTACTTC. Its translation: CASRDSFYEQYF.

The chain uses TRBV9 and TRBJ2-7, with no clear D. The V gene lost 0 bases and the J gene lost 0 bases, with 7 bases spanning the gap. Per the germline V gene, CDR1 is SGDLS and CDR2 is YYNGEE. The CDR3 totals 14 residues. CDR3 in DNA: TGTGCCAGCAGCGTAGGGAGATCCTCCTACGAGCAGTACTTC. Protein product: CASSVGRSSYEQYF.

This clonotype was counted ten times or more. The rearrangement uses TRBV6-4 and TRBJ2-2, with D unclear. Germline CDR1 and CDR2: MRHNA and SNTAGT. Trimming pared 2 bases from V and 1 base from J, leaving 8 bases between. This CDR3 is built from 15 residues. CDR3 region: CASSDGSGNTGELFF. The CDR3, as DNA: TGTGCCAGCAGTGACGGGTCGGGGAACACCGGGGAGCTGTTTTTT.

The chain couples TRBV20-1 to TRBJ1-5; no reliable D call. Per germline, CDR1 DFQATT and CDR2 SNEGSKA (reference sequence). Trimming took 0 bases from V and 4 from J, leaving 10 bases between them. The CDR3 covers 14 residues. The CDR3 region has the DNA TGCAGTGCTAGAGATCCCGGGGAAAATCAGCCCCAGCATTTT. This sequence encodes CSARDPGENQPQHF.

This clonotype has a count of ten or more. The rearrangement links TRBV12-3 or TRBV12-4 to TRBJ1-2; D uncertain. The CDR3 is made up of 13 amino acids. Trimming took off 1 base at V and 2 bases at J, with 5 bases between the two ends. Here the CDR3 reads CASSLGGNYGYTF. The CDR3 DNA reads TGTGCCAGCAGTTTAGGGGGAAACTATGGCTACACCTTC.

This clonotype showed up many times. The rearrangement uses TRBV29-1 and TRBJ2-1, with D maybe TRBD2 (5 bases). The CDR3 is 16 amino acids. V dropped 0 bases and J dropped 0 bases, with 12 bases sitting between them. CDR1 is SQVTM and CDR2 is ANQGSEA in the germline V gene. The CDR3 DNA follows: TGCAGCGTTGAAGATCATAGCGCTAGCTCCTACAATGAGCAGTTCTTC. Translating it yields CSVEDHSASSYNEQFF.

V gene TRBV20-1 combines with J gene TRBJ1-1, with D possibly matching TRBD1 (5 bases). V gave up 5 bases and J gave up 5 bases, with 15 bases separating them. Looked up from germline, CDR1 is DFQATT and CDR2 is SNEGSKA (reference sequence). The CDR3 consists of 13 residues. The CDR3 nucleotides are TGCAGTGCTGTACCAGGGATTGGGACTGAAGCTTTCTTT. This encodes CSAVPGIGTEAFF.

The chain employs TRBV5-6 and TRBJ2-1, with 12 bases fitting TRBD1. The CDR3 runs to 14 residues. CDR1 and CDR2 (germline): SGHDT, YYEEEE. V shed 4 bases, J shed 9 bases, and the junction held 5 bases outside the gene matches. In DNA, the CDR3 is TGTGCCAGCAGCGTGGGACAGGGGGCGACTGAGCAGTTCTTC. The encoded protein is CASSVGQGATEQFF.

This clonotype was observed many times. This chain uses TRBV3-1 with TRBJ2-5, with D hard to call. The CDR3 has 16 amino acids. Germline V lookup: CDR1 LGHDT, CDR2 YNNKEL (reference sequence). V dropped 0 bases and J dropped 0 bases, with 11 bases sitting between them. CDR3 bases: TGTGCCAGCAGCCAAGATTCCTCCACGTACCAAGAGACCCAGTACTTC. Residues: CASSQDSSTYQETQYF.

The rearrangement uses TRBV6-4 and TRBJ2-3; D possibly corresponds to TRBD2 (6 bases). The germline V gene has CDR1 MRHNA and CDR2 SNTAGT. The V and J ends lost 11 bases and 6 bases respectively, with 6 bases between them. The CDR3 sequence is 9 residues long. The CDR3, as DNA: TGTGCCGGGGGGGATACGCAGTATTTT. The encoded protein is CAGGDTQYF.

This clonotype was observed many times. V and J are TRBV12-3 or TRBV12-4 and TRBJ1-2, with D perhaps matching TRBD1 (5 bases). The CDR3 has 12 amino acids. V was trimmed by 8 bases and J by 4 bases, leaving 11 bases between them. The CDR3, as DNA: TGTGCCAGCGGGGGAGGCAGCTATGGCTACACCTTC. Its translation: CASGGGSYGYTF.

This clonotype has a count of ten or more. V gene TRBV20-1 combines with J gene TRBJ2-6; maybe TRBD2 (5 bases). This CDR3 has 15 amino acids. Trimming stripped 3 bases from V and 2 bases from J, with 11 bases between. The germline CDR1 and CDR2 sequences are DFQATT and SNEGSKA (reference sequence). Here the CDR3 reads CSARDREAGANVLTF. In DNA, the CDR3 is TGCAGTGCTAGGGACCGGGAAGCTGGGGCCAACGTCCTGACTTTC.

This clonotype was counted only a few times. The chain employs TRBV2 and TRBJ2-7; no reliable D call. The germline V gene has CDR1 SNHLY and CDR2 FYNNEI. Trimming took off 4 bases at V and 2 bases at J, with 15 bases between the two ends. The CDR3 spans 15 residues. The DNA for the CDR3 is TGTGCCAGCAGTGGGACGGCGCCGAATACCTACGAGCAGTACTTC. Encoded protein: CASSGTAPNTYEQYF.

This clonotype was seen at least ten times. The chain couples TRBV9 to TRBJ1-1; weak D call: TRBD1 (6 bases). The CDR3 spans 13 residues. In germline, CDR1 is SGDLS, CDR2 YYNGEE. V lost 3 bases, J lost 8 bases, and 14 bases lay in between. The CDR3, as DNA: TGTGCCAGCAGCGGAGGACAGTCCAGGGAAGCTTTCTTT. It translates to CASSGGQSREAFF.

The chain recombines TRBV2 with TRBJ2-3; possibly TRBD2 for D (6 bases). The CDR3 length is 14 residues. V lost 3 bases to trimming and J lost 2 bases, with 9 bases between them. Germline V lookup: CDR1 SNHLY, CDR2 FYNNEI. The CDR3 here is CASSDRDSTDTQYF. The CDR3 DNA sequence: TGTGCCAGCAGTGATAGGGACTCCACAGATACGCAGTATTTT. Full variable domain (missing parts from reference TRBV2 and TRBJ2-3): EPEVTQTPSHQVTQMGQEVILRCVPISNHLYFYWYRQILGQKVEFLVSFYNNEISEKSEIFDDQFSVERPDGSNFTLKIRSTKLEDSAMYFCASSDRDSTDTQYFGPGTRLTVL.

The V gene is TRBV20-1, the J gene TRBJ2-1; D may be TRBD2 (6 bases). CDR1 is DFQATT, CDR2 SNEGSKA, per germline (reference sequence). The CDR3 is 13 amino acids. The CDR3, as DNA: TGCGCTAAGACGCGGGAAGAGTACAATGAGCAGTTCTTC. Translating it yields CAKTREEYNEQFF.

This clonotype has ten or more counts. Germline and junction disagree at one end, which may indicate a read error. V usage is TRBV7-7 and J usage is TRBJ2-1, with 8 bases matching TRBD2. The length of the CDR3 is 14 residues. CDR1 is SSHAT, CDR2 FNYEAQ, per germline (reference sequence). The CDR3 reads CASSPGLAHNEQFF. The CDR3 bases are TGTGCTAGCAGCCCCGGACTAGCTCACAATGAGCAGTTCTTC.

This clonotype is medium-sized (0.01 to 0.1%) in the sample. V and J are TRBV6-1 and TRBJ1-1; weak D call: TRBD1 (6 bases). Germline V lookup: CDR1 MNHNS, CDR2 SASEGT. The CDR3 loop spans 15 amino acids. Trimming removed 2 bases from V and 0 bases from J, with 10 bases in between. The CDR3 nucleotides read TGTGCCAGCAGTGAATACAGGGCCATGAACACTGAAGCTTTCTTT. As protein: CASSEYRAMNTEAFF.

The rearrangement uses TRBV9 and TRBJ1-1; possibly TRBD1 for D (5 bases). The germline V gene encodes CDR1 SGDLS and CDR2 YYNGEE. The CDR3 is 14 residues long. Trimming removed 3 bases from V and 4 bases from J, with 13 bases in between. CDR3 bases: TGTGCCAGCAGCGGTAGGGGAGGAATCACTGAAGCTTTCTTT. This encodes CASSGRGGITEAFF.

The CDR3 reads CASSPPFGRESTDTQYF. The CDR3, as DNA: TGTGCCAGCTCACCCCCCTTCGGGCGGGAGTCCACAGATACGCAGTATTTT. The chain carries TRBV18 and TRBJ2-3, with 7 positions matching TRBD2. In germline, CDR1 is KGHSH, CDR2 LQKENI. V shed 3 bases and J 2 bases; nucleotides not matched to a gene: 11. CDR3 length equals 17 residues.

The CDR3 DNA follows: TGCGCCAGCAGCCAAGAAGGTTCGACGTTCACCGGGGAGCTGTTTTTT. Residues: CASSQEGSTFTGELFF. This rearrangement joins TRBV4-1 to TRBJ2-2; D gene uncertain. Germline V gene lookup returns CDR1 MGHRA and CDR2 YSYEKL. The CDR3 contains 16 residues. The V end lost 0 bases, the J end lost 4 bases, and 12 bases lay between the germline ends.